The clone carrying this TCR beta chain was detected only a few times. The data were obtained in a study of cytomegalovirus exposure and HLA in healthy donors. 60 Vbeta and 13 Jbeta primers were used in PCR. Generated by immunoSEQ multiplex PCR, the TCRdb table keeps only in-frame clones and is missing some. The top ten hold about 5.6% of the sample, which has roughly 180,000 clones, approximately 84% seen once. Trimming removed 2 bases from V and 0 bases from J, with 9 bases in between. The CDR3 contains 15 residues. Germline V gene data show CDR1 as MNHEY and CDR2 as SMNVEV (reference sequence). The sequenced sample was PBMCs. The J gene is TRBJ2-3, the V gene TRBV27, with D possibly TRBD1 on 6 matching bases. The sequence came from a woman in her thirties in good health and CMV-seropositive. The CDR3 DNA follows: TGTGCCAGCAGTTTAATCAGGGGTAGCACAGATACGCAGTATTTT. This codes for CASSLIRGSTDTQYF.